These T cell receptor beta chains were read from a single sample in a study of blood T cell repertoires in COVID-19. Libraries were prepared by immunoSEQ multiplex PCR; TCRdb keeps only in-frame clonotypes and omits some of them. This sample has around 90,000 clones, with 70% to 90% found just once. Sequenced material: peripheral blood. The receptor set was obtained from a woman between 65 and 79 years old with active or convalescent COVID-19. The conserved cysteine and the conserved F or W are not part of the CDR3 here. The order of the fields is J gene, V gene, CDR3 length, clone size, CDR3 protein. Clone size is stated in some rows and not others, as once, few, many or a class when expanded.

J gene: TRBJ2-3
V gene: TRBV4-1
CDR3 length: 13
clone size: -
CDR3 protein: ASSQLGLSTDTQY

J gene: TRBJ2-5
V gene: TRBV2
CDR3 length: 13
clone size: once
CDR3 protein: ASSERLAGVETQY

J gene: TRBJ1-3
V gene: TRBV19
CDR3 length: 14
clone size: -
CDR3 protein: ASSRQGPSSGNTIY

J gene: TRBJ1-1
V gene: TRBV29-1
CDR3 length: 12
clone size: few
CDR3 protein: SVRGDSLNTEAF

J gene: TRBJ2-7
V gene: TRBV12-1
CDR3 length: 13
clone size: -
CDR3 protein: ATPRNQTVCYEQY

J gene: TRBJ2-6
V gene: TRBV5-1
CDR3 length: 13
clone size: -
CDR3 protein: ASSLSGSGANVLT

J gene: TRBJ1-2
V gene: TRBV5-6
CDR3 length: 12
clone size: -
CDR3 protein: ASSLQGANYGYT

J gene: TRBJ2-7
V gene: TRBV6-1
CDR3 length: 13
clone size: few
CDR3 protein: ASSEALGLSYEQY

J gene: TRBJ1-1
V gene: TRBV4-2
CDR3 length: 11
clone size: -
CDR3 protein: ASSQVGQPEAF

J gene: TRBJ1-1
V gene: TRBV5-4
CDR3 length: 14
clone size: -
CDR3 protein: ASSSGITQTNTEAF

J gene: TRBJ1-1
V gene: TRBV29-1
CDR3 length: 9
clone size: once
CDR3 protein: SADRDTEAF

J gene: TRBJ2-3
V gene: TRBV5-1
CDR3 length: 13
clone size: -
CDR3 protein: ASSFGGGLSDTQY

J gene: TRBJ1-4
V gene: TRBV6-6
CDR3 length: 10
clone size: -
CDR3 protein: ASSPTNEKLF

J gene: TRBJ1-1
V gene: TRBV6-5
CDR3 length: 13
clone size: once
CDR3 protein: ASRPRGGRSTEAF

J gene: TRBJ2-1
V gene: TRBV5-6
CDR3 length: 13
clone size: -
CDR3 protein: ASSFGPIPYNEQF

J gene: TRBJ2-3
V gene: TRBV20-1
CDR3 length: 8
clone size: -
CDR3 protein: SVPGATQY

J gene: TRBJ2-3
V gene: TRBV5-1
CDR3 length: 14
clone size: -
CDR3 protein: ASSSQIAGGSDTQY

J gene: TRBJ1-4
V gene: TRBV4-3
CDR3 length: 12
clone size: -
CDR3 protein: ASSHRGGNEKLF

J gene: TRBJ2-7
V gene: TRBV5-1
CDR3 length: 12
clone size: few
CDR3 protein: ASSSHGTGDEQY

J gene: TRBJ2-6
V gene: TRBV19
CDR3 length: 14
clone size: -
CDR3 protein: ASSRQGTGGANVLT

J gene: TRBJ2-5
V gene: TRBV5-1
CDR3 length: 13
clone size: -
CDR3 protein: ASSLEGVDLETQY

J gene: TRBJ1-2
V gene: TRBV18
CDR3 length: 13
clone size: -
CDR3 protein: ASSKEGTTNYGYT